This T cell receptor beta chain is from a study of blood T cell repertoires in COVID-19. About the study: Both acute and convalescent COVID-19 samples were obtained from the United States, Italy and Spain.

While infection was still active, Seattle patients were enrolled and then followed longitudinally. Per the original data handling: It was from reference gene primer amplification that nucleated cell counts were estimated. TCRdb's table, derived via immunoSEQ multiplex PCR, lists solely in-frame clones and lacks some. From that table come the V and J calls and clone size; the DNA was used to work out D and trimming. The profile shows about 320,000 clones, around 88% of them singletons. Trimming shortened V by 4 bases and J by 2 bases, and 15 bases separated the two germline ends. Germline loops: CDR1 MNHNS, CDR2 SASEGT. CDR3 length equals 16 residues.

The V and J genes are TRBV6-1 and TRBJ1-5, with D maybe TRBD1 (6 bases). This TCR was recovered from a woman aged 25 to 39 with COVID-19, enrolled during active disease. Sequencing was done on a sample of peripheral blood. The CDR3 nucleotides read TGTGCCAGCAGTGGGTTACAGGGAACCGGCAATCAGCCCCAGCATTTT. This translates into CASSGLQGTGNQPQHF.